Given below is one T cell receptor beta chain in context. The antigen remains undetermined. The study drew donors from healthy Caucasian individuals in Russia aged roughly 6 to 90. Each donor supplied about 9.6 milliliters of peripheral blood. These data originate in a study of blood T cells in healthy people across ages. The V gene end was trimmed by 6 bases and the J gene end by 5 bases; junction bases not matched to a gene: 7. This CDR3 contains 14 residues. A second about 6 to 11 cycle PCR used barcoded and J-beta primers. TCRdb reanalysed the 5' RACE reads using MiXCR and keeps one entry per CDR3 protein. The table has fewer than 950,000 distinct CDR3 sequences, under 40% seen once; the top ten hold 10% to 15%. Notes on the study in general: As age increased, TCR beta diversity per million T cells fell in a roughly linear fashion. The donors' CMV status was not determined, possibly confounding changes in expanded clonotypes.

The chain employs TRBV12-3 or TRBV12-4 and TRBJ2-3; 8 bases are a match to TRBD2. This receptor was taken from a man in his late teens or twenties in good health. Sequences were obtained from blood. The CDR3 nucleotides read TGTGCCAGCAGCCCGGGGGGGCCGGGAGATACGCAGTATTTT. Protein sequence: CASSPGGPGDTQYF.